The sample holds one count of the clone carrying this T cell receptor (beta chain). V lost 10 bases, J lost 3 bases, and 21 bases lay in between. The CDR3 extends over 15 amino acids. Per the germline V gene, CDR1 is MDHEN and CDR2 is SYDVKM. This specimen comes from a study of blood T cell repertoires in COVID-19. Original methodology: Amplification with reference gene primers provided the estimates of nucleated cell counts. Profiling relied on immunoSEQ multiplex PCR, and the TCRdb table lists in-frame clones only, not all of them. The V and J calls and clone size were taken over from that table, and D and trimming were inferred from the DNA. The profile covers about 440,000 clones, with approximately 89% appearing a single time and approximately 12% taken by the ten largest.

This TCR came from a woman in her forties or fifties with COVID-19, enrolled during active disease. The source material was peripheral blood. The chain joins TRBV28 to TRBJ1-1; TRBD1 is a possible D gene (6 bases). The chain's CDR3 is CATRQVLEVDTEAFF. The CDR3 DNA reads as TGTGCCACCCGACAGGTCCTCGAGGTAGACACTGAAGCTTTCTTT.